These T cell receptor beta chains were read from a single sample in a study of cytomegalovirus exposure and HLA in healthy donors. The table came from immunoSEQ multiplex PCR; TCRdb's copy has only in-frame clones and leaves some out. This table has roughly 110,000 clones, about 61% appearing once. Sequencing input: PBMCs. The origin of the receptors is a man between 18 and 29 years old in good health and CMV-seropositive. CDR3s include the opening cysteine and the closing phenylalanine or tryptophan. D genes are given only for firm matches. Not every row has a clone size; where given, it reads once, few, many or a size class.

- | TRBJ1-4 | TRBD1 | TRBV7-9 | CASSTTGGNEKLFF | TGTGCCAGCAGCACGACAGGGGGTAATGAAAAACTGTTTTTT
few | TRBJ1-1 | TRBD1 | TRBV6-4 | CASSAEQGNEAFF | TGTGCCAGCAGTGCCGAACAGGGGAATGAAGCTTTCTTT
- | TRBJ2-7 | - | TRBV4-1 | CASRHPRGEQYF | TGCGCCAGCAGGCACCCACGGGGGGAGCAGTACTTC
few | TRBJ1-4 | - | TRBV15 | CATRGGRGVANEKLFF | TGTGCCACCAGGGGAGGACGAGGGGTGGCTAATGAAAAACTGTTTTTT
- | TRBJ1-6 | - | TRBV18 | CASSAAGGIYSPLHF | TGTGCCAGCTCAGCTGCCGGGGGTATTTATTCACCCCTCCACTTT
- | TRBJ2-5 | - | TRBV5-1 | CASSLRSDQETQYF | TGCGCCAGCAGCTTGCGCTCAGACCAAGAGACCCAGTACTTC
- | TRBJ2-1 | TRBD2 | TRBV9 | CASSSTTSGGAWNEQFF | TGTGCCAGCAGCTCCACGACTAGCGGGGGGGCGTGGAATGAGCAGTTCTTC
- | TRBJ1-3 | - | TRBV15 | CATSRGVSFGTLDYYGNTIYF | TGTGCCACCAGCAGAGGAGTCAGTTTTGGGACACTCGATTATTACGGAAACACCATATATTTT
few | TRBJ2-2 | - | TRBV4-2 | CASSQVLPGEITGELFF | TGTGCCAGCAGCCAAGTCCTCCCCGGGGAGATCACCGGGGAGCTGTTTTTT
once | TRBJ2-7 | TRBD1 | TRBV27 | CASSLSGHNRGPYEQYF | TGTGCCAGCAGTTTATCGGGACATAACAGGGGTCCCTACGAGCAGTACTTC
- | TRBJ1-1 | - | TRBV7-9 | CASSPYKDKNTEAFF | TGTGCCAGCAGCCCTTATAAAGACAAGAACACTGAAGCTTTCTTT
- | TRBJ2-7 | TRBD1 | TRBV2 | CASTGTGGYEQYF | TGTGCCAGCACCGGGACAGGAGGCTACGAGCAGTACTTC
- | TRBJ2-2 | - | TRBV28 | CASGKTGTGELFF | TGTGCCAGCGGTAAAACAGGGACCGGGGAGCTGTTTTTT
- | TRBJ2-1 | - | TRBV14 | CASSPQRGGNEQFF | TGTGCCAGCAGCCCCCAAAGGGGGGGCAATGAGCAGTTCTTC
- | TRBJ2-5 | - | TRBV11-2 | CASSLDRQGGQETQYF | TGTGCCAGCAGCTTAGATCGTCAGGGGGGTCAAGAGACCCAGTACTTC
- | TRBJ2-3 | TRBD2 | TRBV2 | CASSERGGKQADTQYF | TGTGCCAGCAGTGAGCGGGGGGGCAAACAGGCAGATACGCAGTATTTT
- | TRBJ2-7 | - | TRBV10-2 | CASSNLQGPYEQYF | TGCGCCAGCAGCAATCTACAGGGTCCCTACGAGCAGTACTTC
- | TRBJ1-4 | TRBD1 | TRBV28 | CASSLGGQGNEKLFF | TGTGCCAGCAGTTTAGGGGGACAGGGAAATGAAAAACTGTTTTTT
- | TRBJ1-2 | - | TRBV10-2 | CASTERFNYGYTF | TGCGCCAGCACCGAGCGGTTTAACTATGGCTACACCTTC
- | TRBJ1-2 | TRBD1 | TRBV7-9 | CSSSYEGAGYTF | TGTTCCAGCAGCTACGAGGGGGCCGGCTACACCTTC
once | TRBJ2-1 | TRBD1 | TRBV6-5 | CASSYSTGGYYNEQFF | TGTGCCAGCAGTTACTCAACAGGGGGCTACTACAATGAGCAGTTCTTC
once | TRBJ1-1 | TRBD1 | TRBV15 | CATSTRGRANTEAFF | TGTGCCACCAGCACCAGGGGGCGCGCGAACACTGAAGCTTTCTTT
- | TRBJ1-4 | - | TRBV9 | CASSAGTGPGEKLFF | TGTGCCAGCAGCGCCGGAACAGGGCCCGGGGAAAAACTGTTTTTT
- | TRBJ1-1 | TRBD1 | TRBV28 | CASTDRVAEAFF | TGTGCCAGCACAGACAGGGTCGCTGAAGCTTTCTTT
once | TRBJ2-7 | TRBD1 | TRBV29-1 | CSVEDGTGSSYEQYF | TGCAGCGTTGAAGATGGGACAGGGAGCTCCTACGAGCAGTACTTC
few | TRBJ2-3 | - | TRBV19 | CASTKVAGTTDTQYF | TGTGCCAGTACCAAGGTGGCGGGAACTACAGATACGCAGTATTTT
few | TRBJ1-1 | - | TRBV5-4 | CASSLVQGRNTEAFF | TGTGCCAGCAGCTTGGTTCAGGGTCGGAACACTGAAGCTTTCTTT
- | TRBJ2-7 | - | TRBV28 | CASSLPEKPGDSDEQYF | TGTGCCAGCAGTTTACCCGAAAAGCCCGGGGACTCCGACGAGCAGTACTTC
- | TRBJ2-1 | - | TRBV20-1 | CSARDLYEQFF | TGCAGTGCTAGAGATTTATATGAGCAGTTCTTC
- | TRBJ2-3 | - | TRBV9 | CASSVTGWAGNTDTQYF | TGTGCCAGCAGCGTAACAGGGTGGGCAGGGAACACAGATACGCAGTATTTT
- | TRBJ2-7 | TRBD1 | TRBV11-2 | CASKPGQGTYEQYF | TGTGCCAGCAAACCGGGACAGGGGACGTACGAGCAGTACTTC
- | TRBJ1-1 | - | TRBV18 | CASSPLTRNTEAFF | TGTGCCAGCTCACCACTTACGAGGAACACTGAAGCTTTCTTT
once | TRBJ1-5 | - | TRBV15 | CATSIFDRNQPQHF | TGTGCCACCAGCATATTCGACAGAAATCAGCCCCAGCATTTT